This is a list of T cell receptor beta chains from one sample in a study of Graves' ophthalmopathy and Graves' hyperthyroidism. TCRdb independently ran MiXCR on the multiplex PCR reads; one entry per CDR3 protein. Of roughly 350,000 distinct CDR3 sequences in the sample, about a sixth were seen once. Sequencing was performed on peripheral blood. The receptors shown here come from an adult woman with stable Graves' hyperthyroidism. Both conserved end residues are part of each CDR3. Each record gives: D gene, V gene, clone size, J gene, CDR3 protein, CDR3 DNA. D genes are given only for firm matches. Clone size, where shown, is once, few, many, or a class for clones that have expanded.

d_call: TRBD2
v_call: TRBV6-1
clone_size: NA
j_call: TRBJ2-7
cdr3_aa: CASSGSVAGGGEQYF
cdr3_nt: TGTGCCAGCAGTGGTTCTGTAGCGGGAGGAGGCGAGCAGTACTTC

d_call: NA
v_call: TRBV6-1
clone_size: many
j_call: TRBJ2-7
cdr3_aa: CASSKKTRSSLEQYF
cdr3_nt: TGTGCCAGCAGTAAGAAGACTAGGAGCTCGTTGGAGCAGTACTTC

d_call: NA
v_call: TRBV7-9
clone_size: many
j_call: TRBJ1-1
cdr3_aa: CASSSEGTEAFF
cdr3_nt: TGTGCCAGCAGCTCGGAGGGAACTGAAGCTTTCTTT

d_call: NA
v_call: TRBV4-2
clone_size: NA
j_call: TRBJ2-7
cdr3_aa: CASSQDRVADRSYEQYF
cdr3_nt: TGTGCCAGCAGCCAAGATAGAGTGGCGGACCGTTCCTACGAGCAGTACTTC

d_call: TRBD1
v_call: TRBV27
clone_size: many
j_call: TRBJ2-7
cdr3_aa: CASSLYGTGAHEQYF
cdr3_nt: TGTGCCAGCAGTTTATACGGGACAGGGGCGCACGAGCAGTACTTC

d_call: TRBD2
v_call: TRBV19
clone_size: few
j_call: TRBJ2-2
cdr3_aa: CASSIDHGLAGAGTGELFF
cdr3_nt: TGTGCCAGTAGTATAGATCACGGACTAGCGGGAGCGGGCACCGGGGAGCTGTTTTTT

d_call: NA
v_call: TRBV29-1
clone_size: many
j_call: TRBJ1-1
cdr3_aa: CSIRRVNTEAFF
cdr3_nt: TGCAGCATCAGGAGAGTGAACACTGAAGCTTTCTTT

d_call: NA
v_call: TRBV6-5
clone_size: many
j_call: TRBJ1-2
cdr3_aa: CASSYLDGNGYTF
cdr3_nt: TGTGCCAGCAGTTACCTCGACGGAAATGGCTACACCTTC

d_call: NA
v_call: TRBV30
clone_size: many
j_call: TRBJ1-1
cdr3_aa: CAWRGSNTEAFF
cdr3_nt: TGTGCCTGGAGGGGGTCGAACACTGAAGCTTTCTTT

d_call: TRBD1
v_call: TRBV7-6
clone_size: many
j_call: TRBJ2-2
cdr3_aa: CASKTGTSPGELFF
cdr3_nt: TGTGCCAGCAAGACAGGGACATCCCCCGGGGAGCTGTTTTTT